This TCR beta chain is drawn from a study of cytomegalovirus exposure and HLA in healthy donors. The wider study: The same platform was used for the 130 or so validation repertoires as for the roughly 660 first-cohort repertoires, as reported in a later analysis.

Produced via immunoSEQ multiplex PCR; TCRdb's table is partial and in-frame only. The sample has hundreds of thousands of clones; around 86% are singletons. Germline V gives CDR1 LNHDA, CDR2 SQIVND (reference sequence). V gave up 5 bases and J gave up 3 bases, with 17 bases separating them. The CDR3 length is 16 residues. The rearrangement uses TRBV19 and TRBJ2-4; no firm D call. The TCR comes from a woman under 30 in good health and CMV-seropositive. The sequenced sample was PBMCs. The CDR3 DNA is TGTGCCAGTAGTTCTCTTACGGGTTTTGGCAAAAACATTCAGTACTTC. This encodes CASSSLTGFGKNIQYF.